This passage covers 18 T cell receptor beta chains from one sample sequenced in a study of OX40 agonist ivuxolimab in advanced cancers. Repertoires were generated with immunoSEQ multiplex PCR, while TCRdb's copy carries only in-frame clones and drops some. The sample includes fewer than 90,000 clones, 90% to 95% seen only once; the top ten take about 2.3%. The sequencing used CD4+ or CD8+ T cells sorted from blood, collected in a trial of the OX40 agonist ivuxolimab. These receptors all come from an adult with an advanced solid tumor such as melanoma, head and neck, liver or kidney cancer.

This rearrangement joins TRBV2 to TRBJ2-1, with D perhaps given as TRBD1 or TRBD2 (7 bases each). This CDR3 has 16 residues. Trimming stripped 0 bases from V and 9 bases from J, with 18 bases between. Germline lookup yields CDR1 SNHLY and CDR2 FYNNEI. CDR3 amino acids: CASSEAPSGRGGEQFF. CDR3 bases: TGTGCCAGCAGTGAAGCCCCCTCTGGCAGGGGGGGTGAGCAGTTCTTC.

The V call is TRBV5-4, the J call TRBJ2-1, with 11 bases aligning to TRBD2. The CDR3 has 18 amino acids. V dropped 0 bases and J dropped 0; count of bases not matched to a gene: 5. CDR1 and CDR2 (germline): SGHNT, YYREEE (reference sequence). CDR3 nucleotide sequence: TGTGCCAGCAGCTTGGGACTAGCGGGATTGAGCTCCTACAATGAGCAGTTCTTC. Amino acid sequence: CASSLGLAGLSSYNEQFF.

Concerning this clone itself: The same CDR3 can be traced to other DNA sequences in this sample. The chain joins TRBV5-1 to TRBJ2-5; D not resolved. Germline V gene data show CDR1 as SGHRS and CDR2 as YFSETQ. V lost 0 bases and J 3 bases, leaving 0 bases between the germline ends. This CDR3 has 11 residues. CDR3 DNA: TGCGCCAGCAGCTTGGAAGAGACCCAGTACTTC. This encodes CASSLEETQYF.

The V and J genes are TRBV5-6 and TRBJ2-7; D is possibly TRBD2 (5 bases). Germline CDR1 SGHDT, CDR2 YYEEEE. The germline V and J ends were trimmed by 4 bases and 2 bases, with 10 bases remaining between them. The CDR3 consists of 13 residues. The CDR3 reads CASSRGAAYEQYF. The CDR3 coding sequence is TGTGCCAGCAGCCGGGGTGCGGCCTACGAGCAGTACTTC.

The chain combines TRBV7-3 with TRBJ2-1; TRBD1 agrees at 9 bases. Germline V gene sequence: CDR1 SGHTA, CDR2 FQGTGA. The CDR3 is 14 amino acids. V dropped 5 bases and J dropped 8; count of bases not matched to a gene: 7. CDR3 nucleotide sequence: TGTGCCAGCAGCGGGACAGGGATCAGGGATGAGCAGTTCTTC. The encoded protein is CASSGTGIRDEQFF.

Comment on this clone: At one boundary the junction diverges from the germline segment, which might be a read error. The chain recombines TRBV5-4 with TRBJ2-1; perhaps TRBD2 as D (6 bases). Germline CDR1 SGHNT, CDR2 YYREEE (reference sequence). This CDR3 has 15 amino acids. The CDR3 DNA sequence: TGTGCCAGCACCTTGGTCGGGAGCTCCTACAATGAGCAGTTCTTC. Protein product: CASTLVGSSYNEQFF.

V gene TRBV9 combines with J gene TRBJ2-3; tentatively, D is TRBD1 or TRBD2 (6 bases each). The V gene's germline CDR1 is SGDLS and CDR2 YYNGEE. CDR3 length: 15 residues. Trimming removed 2 bases from V and 6 bases from J, with 16 bases in between. The CDR3 DNA is TGTGCCAGCAGCGTGAGGGGGGAACAATGGGATACGCAGTATTTT. Translating gives CASSVRGEQWDTQYF.

CDR3 bases: TGTGCCATCAGTGGCCCGACTAGCGGGGGACATCAAGAGACCCAGTACTTC. Protein sequence: CAISGPTSGGHQETQYF. The chain recombines TRBV10-3 with TRBJ2-5; 12 bases are shared with TRBD2. J was trimmed by 2 bases and V by 4 bases; bases with no gene match: 8. This CDR3 has 17 residues. Looked up from germline, CDR1 is ENHRY and CDR2 is SYGVKD.

The V call is TRBV28, the J call TRBJ2-2; D gene ambiguous. The CDR3 is 14 residues long. Germline lookup yields CDR1 MDHEN and CDR2 SYDVKM. V lost 5 bases, J lost 0 bases, and 7 bases lay in between. For the CDR3, the DNA is TGTGCCAGCAGTACACCAGCGAACACCGGGGAGCTGTTTTTT. Its translation: CASSTPANTGELFF.

The rearrangement joins TRBV11-2 to TRBJ2-2, with 8 bases lining up with TRBD1. The germline CDR1 and CDR2 sequences are SGHAT and FQNNGV. Trimming removed 2 bases from V and 8 bases from J; junction bases left unmatched: 4. CDR3 length: 14 amino acids. This CDR3 is CASSLWDRSGELFF. For the CDR3, the DNA is TGTGCCAGCAGCTTATGGGACAGGTCTGGGGAGCTGTTTTTT.

The chain joins TRBV7-2 to TRBJ2-7, with D uncertain. CDR3 length equals 14 residues. Germline assignment: CDR1 SGHTA and CDR2 FQGNSA. Trimming shortened V by 1 base and J by 0 bases, and 7 bases separated the two germline ends. The CDR3 DNA follows: TGTGCCAGCAGCTTAGGTCGAACCTCCTACGAGCAGTACTTC. This translates into CASSLGRTSYEQYF.

The genes are TRBV4-1 and TRBJ1-5, with 10 bases identical to TRBD1. The trim removed 3 bases at V and 6 bases at J, leaving 2 bases unmatched. The CDR3 covers 14 residues. The V gene's germline CDR1 is MGHRA and CDR2 YSYEKL. Here the CDR3 reads CASSQGTGAQPQHF. The CDR3 DNA follows: TGCGCCAGCAGCCAGGGGACAGGGGCTCAGCCCCAGCATTTT.

The V call is TRBV28, the J call TRBJ2-1; 10 bases line up with TRBD2. After removal of 3 bases from V and 10 bases from J, the junction contained 3 bases not matched to a gene. This CDR3 comprises 13 residues. CDR1 is MDHEN and CDR2 is SYDVKM in the germline V gene. CDR3 coding DNA: TGTGCCAGCAGTTTCCTAGCGGGAGCGGAGCAGTTCTTC. Encoded protein: CASSFLAGAEQFF.

The chain recombines TRBV5-1 with TRBJ2-2; unclear D gene. CDR3 length: 15 residues. CDR1 and CDR2 (germline): SGHRS, YFSETQ. The ends were cut back, 6 bases at V and 3 bases at J, with 15 bases in the middle. The CDR3 loop is CASTDGLQHTGELFF. The CDR3 DNA sequence: TGCGCCAGCACCGACGGGCTACAGCACACCGGGGAGCTGTTTTTT.

The rearrangement joins TRBV11-2 to TRBJ2-7; TRBD2 matches 12 bases. The junction had 8 bases not matched to a gene; V was cut back by 4 bases and J by 7 bases. CDR1 and CDR2 (germline): SGHAT, FQNNGV. The CDR3 covers 15 residues. The CDR3 DNA sequence: TGTGCCAGCAGCTCCCTAGCGGGAGGGCCGGGGGAGCAGTACTTC. Encoded protein: CASSSLAGGPGEQYF.

V is TRBV6-6 and J is TRBJ2-4; D gene unclear. The germline gives CDR1 MNHNY, CDR2 SVGAGI (reference sequence). The CDR3 is 13 amino acids. V dropped 4 bases and J dropped 0 bases, with 4 bases sitting between them. The CDR3 DNA reads TGTGCCAGCAGTTCCTTAGCCAAAAACATTCAGTACTTC. This translates into CASSSLAKNIQYF.

The V and J genes are TRBV19 and TRBJ2-1; D not resolved. This CDR3 is built from 15 residues. The ends were cut back, 7 bases at V and 0 bases at J, with 13 bases in the middle. CDR1 and CDR2 (germline): LNHDA, SQIVND (reference sequence). CDR3 DNA: TGTGCCAGTACCCCCATGCGCCTCTCCTACAATGAGCAGTTCTTC. This sequence encodes CASTPMRLSYNEQFF.

The V and J genes are TRBV6-5 and TRBJ2-3; tentative D call: TRBD2 (6 bases). The CDR3 length is 14 residues. In germline, CDR1 is MNHEY, CDR2 SVGAGI. The V gene lost 8 bases and the J gene lost 2 bases, with 14 bases spanning the gap. This chain's CDR3 is CASRRELHTDTQYF. The DNA for the CDR3 is TGTGCCAGCCGGAGGGAGTTACACACAGATACGCAGTATTTT.